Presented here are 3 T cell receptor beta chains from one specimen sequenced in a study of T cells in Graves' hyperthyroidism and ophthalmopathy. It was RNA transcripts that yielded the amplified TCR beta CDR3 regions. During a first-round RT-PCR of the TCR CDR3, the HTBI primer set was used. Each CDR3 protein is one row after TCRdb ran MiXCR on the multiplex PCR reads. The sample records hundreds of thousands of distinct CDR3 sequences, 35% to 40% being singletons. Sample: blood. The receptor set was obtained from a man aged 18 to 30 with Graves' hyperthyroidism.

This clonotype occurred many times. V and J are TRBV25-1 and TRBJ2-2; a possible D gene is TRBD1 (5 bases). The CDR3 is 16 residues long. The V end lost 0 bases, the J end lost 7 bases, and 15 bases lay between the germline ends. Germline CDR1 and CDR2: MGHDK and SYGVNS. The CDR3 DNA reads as TGTGCCAGCAGTGAATATCTGGGCAGGGCAGGCGGGGAGCTGTTTTTT. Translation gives CASSEYLGRAGGELFF.

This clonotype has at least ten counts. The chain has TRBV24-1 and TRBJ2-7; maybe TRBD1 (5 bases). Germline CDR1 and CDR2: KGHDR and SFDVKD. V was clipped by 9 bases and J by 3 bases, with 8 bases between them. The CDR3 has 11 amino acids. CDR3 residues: CATSDSYEQYF. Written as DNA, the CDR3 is TGTGCCACCTCAGACAGCTACGAGCAGTACTTC.

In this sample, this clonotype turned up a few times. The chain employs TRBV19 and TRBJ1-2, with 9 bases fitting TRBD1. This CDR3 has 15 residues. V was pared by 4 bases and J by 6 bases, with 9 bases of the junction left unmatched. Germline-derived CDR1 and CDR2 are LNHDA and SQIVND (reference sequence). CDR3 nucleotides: TGTGCCAGTAGTACCACGACAGGGGGGATTAATGGCTACACCTTC. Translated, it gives CASSTTTGGINGYTF. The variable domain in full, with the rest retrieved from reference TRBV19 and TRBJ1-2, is DGGITQSPKYLFRKEGQNVTLSCEQNLNHDAMYWYRQDPGQGLRLIYYSQIVNDFQKGDIAEGYSVSREKKESFPLTVTSAQKNPTAFYLCASSTTTGGINGYTFGSGTRLTVV.